These 10 T cell receptor beta chains originate from one sample sequenced in a study of blood T cell repertoires in COVID-19. Libraries were prepared by immunoSEQ multiplex PCR; TCRdb keeps only in-frame clonotypes and omits some of them. The data contain roughly 280,000 clones, 80% to 90% of them seen just once; the ten biggest clones take up more than 9.5%. Material for sequencing was peripheral blood. These receptors were taken from a woman aged 70-85 years with acute or convalescent COVID-19.

V is TRBV3-1 (or the pseudogene TRBV3-2) and J is TRBJ2-3; D remains ambiguous. V lost 8 bases and J 0 bases, leaving 9 bases between the germline ends. From germline, CDR1 is LGHDT and CDR2 YNNKEL (reference sequence). This CDR3 contains 13 residues. CDR3 in amino acids: CASRSRSTDTQYF. DNA for the CDR3: TGTGCCAGCCGTTCTAGAAGCACAGATACGCAGTATTTT.

The chain links TRBV14 to TRBJ2-3; 9 positions match TRBD2. CDR1 and CDR2 from the germline V gene are SGHDN and FVKESK. The length of the CDR3 is 18 residues. The V and J ends lost 1 base and 0 bases, in that order; junction bases with no gene match: 8. The DNA of the CDR3 is TGTGCCAGCAGCCAAGTAGGTAGCGGGAGATCTAGCACAGATACGCAGTATTTT. Protein: CASSQVGSGRSSTDTQYF.

V usage is TRBV19 and J usage is TRBJ2-2; 11 nucleotides match TRBD2. Germline V gene data show CDR1 as LNHDA and CDR2 as SQIVND (reference sequence). The CDR3 runs 18 residues. V lost 4 bases, J lost 5 bases, and 12 bases stayed unmatched. This CDR3 is CASSTLTSGEARTGELFF. The CDR3 region has the DNA TGTGCCAGTAGTACCCTGACTAGCGGGGAGGCCCGAACCGGGGAGCTGTTTTTT.

The V gene is TRBV4-1, the J gene TRBJ2-4, with 10 bases aligning to TRBD1. Germline V gene lookup returns CDR1 MGHRA and CDR2 YSYEKL. Unmatched junction bases numbered 8, after V lost 4 bases and J lost 8 bases. This CDR3 is built from 15 residues. DNA for the CDR3: TGCGCCAGCAGCCGAGGACAGGGGGAAGCGGACATTCAGTACTTC. Amino acid sequence: CASSRGQGEADIQYF.

This clone was detected only once. The J gene is TRBJ2-2, the V gene TRBV9; D possibly corresponds to TRBD1 (5 bases). V was clipped by 4 bases and J by 0 bases, with 13 bases between them. Looked up from germline, CDR1 is SGDLS and CDR2 is YYNGEE. The CDR3 length is 16 residues. The CDR3 region is CASSPTEPTNTGELFF. The DNA for the CDR3 is TGTGCCAGCAGCCCGACAGAACCTACGAACACCGGGGAGCTGTTTTTT.

V and J are TRBV5-5 and TRBJ1-2; 9 bases agree with TRBD1. This CDR3 is 13 amino acids long. The V segment lost 7 bases and the J segment 7 bases; nucleotides outside the gene matches: 8. The germline gives CDR1 SGHKS, CDR2 YYEKEE (reference sequence). DNA for the CDR3: TGTGCCAGCGCTGGGACAGGGCAGGTTGGCTACACCTTC. As protein: CASAGTGQVGYTF. Combining the CDR3 with reference TRBV5-5 and TRBJ1-2 gives the whole variable domain DAGVTQSPTHLIKTRGQQVTLRCSPISGHKSVSWYQQVLGQGPQFIFQYYEKEERGRGNFPDRFSARQFPNYSSELNVNALLLGDSALYLCASAGTGQVGYTFGSGTRLTVV.

The chain couples TRBV6-5 to TRBJ1-2, with 7 positions matching TRBD1. CDR3 size: 15 residues. From germline, CDR1 is MNHEY and CDR2 SVGAGI. Unmatched junction bases numbered 10, after V lost 6 bases and J lost 3 bases. CDR3 DNA sequence: TGTGCCAGCAGCTCCGTCGGGGGACAGTACTATGGCTACACCTTC. Protein sequence: CASSSVGGQYYGYTF.

This chain links TRBV7-8 with TRBJ1-5, with D unclear. V lost 5 bases to trimming and J lost 11 bases, with 16 bases between them. The CDR3 has 13 amino acids. Germline CDR1 reads SGHVS; CDR2 reads FQNEAQ. The CDR3 DNA sequence: TGTGCCAGCAGCCCCGGACTTGGGCAGTCCCAGCATTTT. Its translation: CASSPGLGQSQHF.

The chain has TRBV19 and TRBJ2-7; the match to TRBD2 covers 10 bases. J gave up 6 bases and V 1 base, and 6 bases lay outside the gene matches. The germline gives CDR1 LNHDA, CDR2 SQIVND (reference sequence). The CDR3 is 15 residues long. CDR3 nucleotide sequence: TGTGCCAGTAGTATAGGGACTAGCGGTAGGAGCGAGCAGTACTTC. Residues: CASSIGTSGRSEQYF. Looking up the rest from reference TRBV19 and TRBJ2-7 gives the full variable domain: DGGITQSPKYLFRKEGQNVTLSCEQNLNHDAMYWYRQDPGQGLRLIYYSQIVNDFQKGDIAEGYSVSREKKESFPLTVTSAQKNPTAFYLCASSIGTSGRSEQYFGPGTRLTVT.

The chain recombines TRBV7-2 with TRBJ1-1; a weak D match, TRBD1 (6 bases). The V end was cut by 2 bases, the J end by 0 bases, with 10 bases between. The CDR3 is 15 residues long. From germline, CDR1 is SGHTA and CDR2 FQGNSA. The CDR3 bases are TGTGCCAGCAGCTTACTGGGGGCCATGAACACTGAAGCTTTCTTT. Its protein is CASSLLGAMNTEAFF.